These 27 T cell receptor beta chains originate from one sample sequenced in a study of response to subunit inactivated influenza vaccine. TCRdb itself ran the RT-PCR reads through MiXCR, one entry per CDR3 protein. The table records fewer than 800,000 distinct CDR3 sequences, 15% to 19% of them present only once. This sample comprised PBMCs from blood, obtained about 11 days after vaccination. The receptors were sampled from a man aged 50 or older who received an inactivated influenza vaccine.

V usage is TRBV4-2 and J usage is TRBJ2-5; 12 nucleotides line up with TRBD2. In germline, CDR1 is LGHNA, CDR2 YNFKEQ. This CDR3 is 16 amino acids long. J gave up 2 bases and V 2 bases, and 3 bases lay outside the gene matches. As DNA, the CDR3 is TGTGCCAGCAGCCAACTAGCGGGAGGGTTACAAGAGACCCAGTACTTC. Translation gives CASSQLAGGLQETQYF.

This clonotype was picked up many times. CDR3 loop: CASRRGQGAYEQYF. CDR3 in DNA: TGTGCCAGCAGGCGAGGACAGGGGGCCTACGAGCAGTACTTC. The rearrangement uses TRBV27 and TRBJ2-7, with 10 positions matching TRBD1. Germline CDR1 and CDR2: MNHEY and SMNVEV (reference sequence). J was trimmed by 2 bases and V by 6 bases; bases with no gene match: 4. CDR3 length: 14 amino acids.

The CDR3 DNA reads TGTGCCATCAGTTATTCTAGCAGTTCCGGGAATGAGCAGTTCTTC. Translation gives CAISYSSSSGNEQFF. The rearrangement links TRBV10-3 to TRBJ2-1, with D perhaps TRBD2 (5 bases). Per germline, CDR1 ENHRY and CDR2 SYGVKD. V gave up 5 bases and J gave up 7 bases, with 18 bases separating them. This CDR3 comprises 15 residues.

The DNA of the CDR3 is TGTGCCAGCAGCCAAGATTACGGAGTCTACAATGAGCAGTTCTTC. This gives the protein CASSQDYGVYNEQFF. The genes are TRBV3-1 and TRBJ2-1; D unresolved. The V end lost 0 bases, the J end lost 3 bases, and 9 bases lay between the germline ends. The CDR3 covers 15 residues. CDR1 and CDR2 from the germline V gene are LGHDT and YNNKEL (reference sequence).

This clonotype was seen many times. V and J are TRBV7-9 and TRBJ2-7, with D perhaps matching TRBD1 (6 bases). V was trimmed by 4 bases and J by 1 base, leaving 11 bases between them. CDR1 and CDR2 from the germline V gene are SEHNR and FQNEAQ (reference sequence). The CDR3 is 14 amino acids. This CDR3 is CASSSGQSSYEQYF. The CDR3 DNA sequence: TGTGCCAGCAGCTCTGGACAGTCTTCCTACGAGCAGTACTTC.

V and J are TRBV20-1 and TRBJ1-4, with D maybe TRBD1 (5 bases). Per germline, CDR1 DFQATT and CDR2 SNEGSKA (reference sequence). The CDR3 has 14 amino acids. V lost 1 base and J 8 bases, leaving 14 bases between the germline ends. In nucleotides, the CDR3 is TGCAGTGCTAGAGGCGGGACCCAGGGCGAAAAACTGTTTTTT. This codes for CSARGGTQGEKLFF.

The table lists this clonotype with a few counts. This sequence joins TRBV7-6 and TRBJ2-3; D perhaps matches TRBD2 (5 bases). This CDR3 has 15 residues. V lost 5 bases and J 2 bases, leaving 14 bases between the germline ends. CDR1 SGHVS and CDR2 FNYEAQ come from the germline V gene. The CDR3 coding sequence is TGTGCCAGCAGCGCCAGTGGGAGAGTCACAGATACGCAGTATTTT. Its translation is CASSASGRVTDTQYF.

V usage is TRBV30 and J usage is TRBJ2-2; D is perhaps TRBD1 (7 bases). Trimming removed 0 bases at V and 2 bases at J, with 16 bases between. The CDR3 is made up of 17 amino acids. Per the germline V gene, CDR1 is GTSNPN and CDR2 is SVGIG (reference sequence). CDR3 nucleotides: TGTGCCTGGAGTGTACTAGGGGGGACAGCAAACACCGGGGAGCTGTTTTTT. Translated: CAWSVLGGTANTGELFF. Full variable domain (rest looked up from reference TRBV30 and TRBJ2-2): SQTIHQWPATLVQPVGSPLSLECTVEGTSNPNLYWYRQAAGRGLQLLFYSVGIGQISSEVPQNLSASRPQDRQFILSSKKLLLSDSGFYLCAWSVLGGTANTGELFFGEGSRLTVL.

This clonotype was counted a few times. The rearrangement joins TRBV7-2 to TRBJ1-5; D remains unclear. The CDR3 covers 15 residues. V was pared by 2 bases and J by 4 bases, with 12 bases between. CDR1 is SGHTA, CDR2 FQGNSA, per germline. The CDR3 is CASSLSPGRNQPQHF. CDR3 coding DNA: TGTGCCAGCAGCTTATCACCCGGGAGGAATCAGCCCCAGCATTTT.

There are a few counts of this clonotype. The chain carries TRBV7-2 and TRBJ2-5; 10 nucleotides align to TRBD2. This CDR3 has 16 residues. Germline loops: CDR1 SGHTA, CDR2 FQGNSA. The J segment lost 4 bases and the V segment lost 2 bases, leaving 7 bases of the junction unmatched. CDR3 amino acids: CASSLSGGAVGETQYF. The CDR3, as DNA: TGTGCCAGCAGCTTAAGCGGGGGGGCCGTCGGAGAGACCCAGTACTTC.

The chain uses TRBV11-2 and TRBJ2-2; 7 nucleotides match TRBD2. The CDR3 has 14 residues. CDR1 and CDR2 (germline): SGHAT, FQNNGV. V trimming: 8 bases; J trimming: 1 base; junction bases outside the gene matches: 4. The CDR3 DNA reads TGTGCCAGCGGGAGGGCGGGGAACACCGGGGAGCTGTTTTTT. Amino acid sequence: CASGRAGNTGELFF.

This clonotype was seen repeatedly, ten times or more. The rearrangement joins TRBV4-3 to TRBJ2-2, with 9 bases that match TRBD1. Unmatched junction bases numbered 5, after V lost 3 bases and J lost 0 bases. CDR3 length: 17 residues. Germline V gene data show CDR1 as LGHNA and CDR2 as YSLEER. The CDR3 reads CASSQKTGGTNTGELFF. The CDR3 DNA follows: TGCGCCAGCAGCCAGAAAACAGGGGGCACGAACACCGGGGAGCTGTTTTTT.

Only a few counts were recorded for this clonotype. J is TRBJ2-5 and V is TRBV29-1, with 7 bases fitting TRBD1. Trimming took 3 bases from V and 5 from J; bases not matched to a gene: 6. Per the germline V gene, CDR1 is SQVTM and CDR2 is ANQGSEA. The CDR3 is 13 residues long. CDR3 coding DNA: TGCAGCGTTGAGATACAGGGGCGGGAGACCCAGTACTTC. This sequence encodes CSVEIQGRETQYF.

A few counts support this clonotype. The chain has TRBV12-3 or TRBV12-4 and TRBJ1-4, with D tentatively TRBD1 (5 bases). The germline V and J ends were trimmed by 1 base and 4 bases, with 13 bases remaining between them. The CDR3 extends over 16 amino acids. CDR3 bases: TGTGCCAGCAGTTTAGATCGGGGGGTCCTTAATGAAAAACTGTTTTTT. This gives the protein CASSLDRGVLNEKLFF.

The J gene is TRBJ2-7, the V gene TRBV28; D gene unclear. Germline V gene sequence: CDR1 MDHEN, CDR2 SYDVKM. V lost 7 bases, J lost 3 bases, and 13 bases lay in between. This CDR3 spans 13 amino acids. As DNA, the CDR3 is TGTGCCAGCAACCCCCACAAGGACTACGAGCAGTACTTC. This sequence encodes CASNPHKDYEQYF.

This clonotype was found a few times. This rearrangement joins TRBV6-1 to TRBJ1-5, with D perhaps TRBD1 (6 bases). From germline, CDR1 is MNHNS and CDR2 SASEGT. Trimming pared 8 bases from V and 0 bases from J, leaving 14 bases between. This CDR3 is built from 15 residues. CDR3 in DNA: TGTGCCAGCCAGAAACAGGGCGGTAGCAATCAGCCCCAGCATTTT. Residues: CASQKQGGSNQPQHF.

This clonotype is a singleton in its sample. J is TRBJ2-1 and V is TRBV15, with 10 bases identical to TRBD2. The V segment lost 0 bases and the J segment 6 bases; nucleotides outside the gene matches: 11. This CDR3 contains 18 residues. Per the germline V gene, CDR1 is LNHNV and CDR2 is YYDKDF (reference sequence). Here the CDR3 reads CATSRDVASGGMSNEQFF. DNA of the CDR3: TGTGCCACCAGCAGAGATGTCGCTAGCGGGGGAATGAGCAATGAGCAGTTCTTC.

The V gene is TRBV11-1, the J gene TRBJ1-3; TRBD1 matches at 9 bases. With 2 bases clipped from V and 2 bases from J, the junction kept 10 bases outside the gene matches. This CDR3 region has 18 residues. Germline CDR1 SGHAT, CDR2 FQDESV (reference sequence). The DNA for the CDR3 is TGTGCCAGCAGCTTAAGTCGCGGACAGGGGATCGCTGGAAACACCATATATTTT. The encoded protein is CASSLSRGQGIAGNTIYF.

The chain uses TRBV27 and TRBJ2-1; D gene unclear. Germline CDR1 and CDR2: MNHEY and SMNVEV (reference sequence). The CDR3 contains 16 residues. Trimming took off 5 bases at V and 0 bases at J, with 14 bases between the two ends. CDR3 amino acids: CASSPTHHDSYNEQFF. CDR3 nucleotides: TGTGCCAGCAGTCCTACCCACCACGACTCCTACAATGAGCAGTTCTTC.

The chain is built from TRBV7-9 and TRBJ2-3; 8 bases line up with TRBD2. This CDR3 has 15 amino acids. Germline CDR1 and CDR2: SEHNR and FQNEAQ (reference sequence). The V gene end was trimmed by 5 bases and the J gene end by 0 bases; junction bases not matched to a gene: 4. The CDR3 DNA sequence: TGTGCCAGCAGCATAACTAGCGGTAGCACAGATACGCAGTATTTT. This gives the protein CASSITSGSTDTQYF.

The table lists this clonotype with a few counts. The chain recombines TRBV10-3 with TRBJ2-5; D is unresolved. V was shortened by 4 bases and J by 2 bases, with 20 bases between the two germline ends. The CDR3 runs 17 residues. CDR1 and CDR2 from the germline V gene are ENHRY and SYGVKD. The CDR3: CAISGQSTTPLQETQYF. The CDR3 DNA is TGTGCCATCAGTGGGCAGAGTACTACCCCCCTTCAAGAGACCCAGTACTTC.

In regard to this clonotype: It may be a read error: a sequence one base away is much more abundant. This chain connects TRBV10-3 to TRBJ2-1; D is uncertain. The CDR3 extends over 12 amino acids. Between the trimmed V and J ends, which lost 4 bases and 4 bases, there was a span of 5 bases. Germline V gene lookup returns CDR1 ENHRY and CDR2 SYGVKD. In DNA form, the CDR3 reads TGTGCCATCAGTGCGTCTTACAATGAGCAGTTCTTC. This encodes CAISASYNEQFF.

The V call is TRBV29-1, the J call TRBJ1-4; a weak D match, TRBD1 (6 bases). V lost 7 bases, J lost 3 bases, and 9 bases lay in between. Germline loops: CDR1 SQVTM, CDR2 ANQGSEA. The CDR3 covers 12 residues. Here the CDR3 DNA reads TGCAGCGCCGGACAGTCTAATGAAAAACTGTTTTTT. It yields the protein CSAGQSNEKLFF. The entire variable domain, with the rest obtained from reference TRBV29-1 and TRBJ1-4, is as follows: SAVISQKPSRDICQRGTSLTIQCQVDSQVTMMFWYRQQPGQSLTLIATANQGSEATYESGFVIDKFPISRPNLTFSTLTVSNMSPEDSSIYLCSAGQSNEKLFFGSGTQLSVL.

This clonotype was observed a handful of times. DNA for the CDR3: TGTGCCAGCAGTCTCAGATCCAGATCTTCCTACAATGAGCAGTTCTTC. This codes for CASSLRSRSSYNEQFF. The rearrangement links TRBV12-3 or TRBV12-4 to TRBJ2-1; no clear D. Trimming cost V 5 bases and J 1 base, with 15 bases left between them. This CDR3 is built from 16 residues.

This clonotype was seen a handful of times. In nucleotides, the CDR3 is TGCAGTGCATTACAGGGGCCTAATTCACCCCTCCACTTT. Translating it yields CSALQGPNSPLHF. V gene TRBV20-1 combines with J gene TRBJ1-6; 7 bases are shared with TRBD1. Trimming removed 6 bases from V and 6 bases from J; junction bases left unmatched: 5. The CDR3 contains 13 residues. CDR1 and CDR2 (germline): DFQATT, SNEGSKA (reference sequence).

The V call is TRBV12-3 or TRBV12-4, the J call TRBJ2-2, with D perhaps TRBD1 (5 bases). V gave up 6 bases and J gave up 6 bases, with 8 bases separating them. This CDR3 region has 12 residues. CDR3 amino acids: CASSRQSGELFF. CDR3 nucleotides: TGTGCCAGCAGCCGACAGTCCGGGGAGCTGTTTTTT.

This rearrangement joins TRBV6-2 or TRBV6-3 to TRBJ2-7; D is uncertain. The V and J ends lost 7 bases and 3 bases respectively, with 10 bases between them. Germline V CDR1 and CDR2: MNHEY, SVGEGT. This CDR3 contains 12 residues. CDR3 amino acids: CASKSGDYEQYF. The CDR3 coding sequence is TGTGCCAGCAAATCTGGGGACTACGAGCAGTACTTC.